Following are 29 T cell receptor beta chains from one sample sequenced in a study of CD8 T cells in Susac syndrome. An amount of RNA that ranged from roughly 0.45 to 1 ug was reverse transcribed with random hexamers. TCRdb reanalysed the immunoSEQ multiplex PCR reads using MiXCR and keeps one entry per CDR3 protein. The repertoire holds approximately 300,000 distinct CDR3 sequences, with about nine tenths as singletons. The sample comprised CD8+ T cells from PBMCs. Every receptor here comes from a human donor with multiple sclerosis.

This chain uses TRBV4-2 with TRBJ2-1, with 7 positions matching TRBD1. V shed 3 bases, J shed 5 bases, and the junction held 10 bases outside the gene matches. CDR3 length: 16 amino acids. Germline lookup yields CDR1 LGHNA and CDR2 YNFKEQ. The CDR3, as DNA: TGTGCCAGCAGCCAGGACCGACAGGGCGCCAACAATGAGCAGTTCTTC. Translation: CASSQDRQGANNEQFF.

The chain carries TRBV9 and TRBJ2-2; the match to TRBD2 covers 9 bases. CDR3 size: 19 residues. The germline V gene encodes CDR1 SGDLS and CDR2 YYNGEE. The trim removed 0 bases at V and 6 bases at J, leaving 15 bases unmatched. CDR3 in amino acids: CASSVDPSRLAGNPGELFF. The DNA of the CDR3 is TGTGCCAGCAGCGTAGATCCTAGTAGGCTAGCGGGGAATCCCGGGGAGCTGTTTTTT.

This clonotype was counted once. The V and J genes are TRBV6-5 and TRBJ2-3, with D perhaps given as TRBD1 or TRBD2 (5 bases each). The germline gives CDR1 MNHEY, CDR2 SVGAGI. The CDR3 totals 14 residues. V shed 6 bases and J shed 7 bases, with 17 bases lying between them. CDR3 nucleotide sequence: TGTGCCAGCAGCGGGACGGCCGGTAGTTATACGCAGTATTTT. Amino acids: CASSGTAGSYTQYF.

This chain connects TRBV20-1 to TRBJ2-7, with 7 bases that match TRBD1. Germline CDR1 is DFQATT and CDR2 is SNEGSKA (reference sequence). The length of the CDR3 is 16 residues. J was trimmed by 2 bases and V by 3 bases; bases with no gene match: 13. The CDR3 region is CSASLEESDRPYEQYF. The CDR3 DNA is TGCAGTGCTAGTCTGGAAGAATCGGACAGGCCCTACGAGCAGTACTTC.

V is TRBV29-1 and J is TRBJ2-1; D might be TRBD1 (6 bases). Trimming pared 7 bases from V and 0 bases from J, leaving 10 bases between. The CDR3 loop spans 13 amino acids. Germline V gene sequence: CDR1 SQVTM, CDR2 ANQGSEA. In nucleotides, the CDR3 is TGCAGCGCCATGGACAGCTCCTACAATGAGCAGTTCTTC. Translating gives CSAMDSSYNEQFF.

V and J are TRBV6-1 and TRBJ2-1, with D maybe TRBD2 (6 bases). V gave up 6 bases and J gave up 10 bases, with 19 bases separating them. The CDR3 is made up of 14 amino acids. CDR1 and CDR2 from the germline V gene are MNHNS and SASEGT. The CDR3 loop is CASSFGHGGGEQFF. CDR3 sequence (DNA): TGTGCCAGCAGCTTTGGACACGGGGGTGGAGAGCAGTTCTTC.

This clonotype has more than one count but fewer than ten. The rearrangement links TRBV2 to TRBJ1-2, with 7 bases identical to TRBD1. This CDR3 region has 16 residues. The J segment lost 2 bases and the V segment lost 6 bases, leaving 12 bases of the junction unmatched. The V gene's germline CDR1 is SNHLY and CDR2 FYNNEI. CDR3 region: CASRGSVDRLNYGYTF. The CDR3 region has the DNA TGTGCCAGCAGAGGGAGCGTGGACAGGCTAAACTATGGCTACACCTTC.

This chain links TRBV7-9 with TRBJ2-5; D is perhaps TRBD1 or TRBD2 (6 bases each). Trimming stripped 5 bases from V and 0 bases from J, with 16 bases between. The CDR3 extends over 16 amino acids. The germline gives CDR1 SEHNR, CDR2 FQNEAQ (reference sequence). The CDR3 DNA reads as TGTGCCAGCAGCCTAGGGACCGGGGGCTACCAAGAGACCCAGTACTTC. This encodes CASSLGTGGYQETQYF.

V gene TRBV6-2 or TRBV6-3 combines with J gene TRBJ2-5; D is possibly TRBD1 (7 bases). The germline gives CDR1 MNHEY, CDR2 SVGEGT. The V gene lost 2 bases and the J gene lost 2 bases, with 15 bases spanning the gap. CDR3 length: 16 amino acids. The CDR3 sequence is CASSYIQGGLQETQYF. As DNA, the CDR3 is TGTGCCAGCAGTTACATCCAGGGGGGCCTTCAAGAGACCCAGTACTTC.

The V call is TRBV6-6, the J call TRBJ2-2, with 7 bases that match TRBD1. The CDR3 consists of 15 residues. The junction had 6 bases not matched to a gene; V was cut back by 7 bases and J by 1 base. Germline CDR1 and CDR2: MNHNY and SVGAGI (reference sequence). CDR3 sequence reads: CASIGDRRNTGELFF. Here the CDR3 DNA reads TGTGCCAGCATCGGGGACAGACGGAACACCGGGGAGCTGTTTTTT.

The chain links TRBV6-2 or TRBV6-3 to TRBJ2-5; 7 nucleotides align to TRBD1. This CDR3 contains 13 residues. The germline V gene has CDR1 MNHEY and CDR2 SVGEGT. V lost 5 bases and J lost 2; bases outside the gene matches: 2. The CDR3 coding sequence is TGTGCCAGCAGTGGACAGGTACAAGAGACCCAGTACTTC. The encoded protein is CASSGQVQETQYF.

The V gene is TRBV20-1, the J gene TRBJ2-2, with D perhaps TRBD1 (5 bases). CDR1 and CDR2 (germline): DFQATT, SNEGSKA (reference sequence). This CDR3 is 14 amino acids long. V was shortened by 6 bases and J by 6 bases, with 17 bases between the two germline ends. CDR3 sequence (DNA): TGCAGTGCCCACAGGACCAATCGGGCCGGGGAGCTGTTTTTT. It yields the protein CSAHRTNRAGELFF.

This clonotype has a single count. V gene TRBV20-1 combines with J gene TRBJ2-2; D possibly corresponds to TRBD1 (6 bases). In germline, CDR1 is DFQATT, CDR2 SNEGSKA (reference sequence). The CDR3 covers 16 residues. Trimming cost V 0 bases and J 3 bases, with 14 bases left between them. In nucleotides, the CDR3 is TGCAGTGCTAGAGATCAGATTGCAGGGGACACCGGGGAGCTGTTTTTT. This sequence encodes CSARDQIAGDTGELFF.

The J gene is TRBJ2-7, the V gene TRBV7-2, with D perhaps TRBD1 (6 bases). This CDR3 has 12 amino acids. V gave up 3 bases and J gave up 6 bases, with 9 bases separating them. Per the germline V gene, CDR1 is SGHTA and CDR2 is FQGNSA. The CDR3 DNA follows: TGTGCCAGCAGCTTGGGACAAGCCGAGCAGTACTTC. This gives the protein CASSLGQAEQYF.

This clonotype was detected only a few times. Germline and junction disagree at one end, which may indicate a read error. V usage is TRBV28 and J usage is TRBJ1-1, with D possibly matching TRBD1 (5 bases). Germline assignment: CDR1 MDHEN and CDR2 SYDVKM. The CDR3 has 16 residues. CDR3 bases: TGTGCTAGCAGTTTTATCGGGAGGGGTATGAACACTGAAGCTTTCTTT. This encodes CASSFIGRGMNTEAFF.

The V and J genes are TRBV5-1 and TRBJ2-2; D not resolved. Germline CDR1 is SGHRS and CDR2 is YFSETQ. The CDR3 has 15 residues. V was trimmed by 5 bases and J by 6 bases, leaving 17 bases between them. This CDR3 reads CASRFPGSRAGELFF. The CDR3 region has the DNA TGCGCCAGCAGATTCCCGGGCTCCCGGGCCGGGGAGCTGTTTTTT. The whole variable domain, filled in from reference TRBV5-1 and TRBJ2-2, reads KAGVTQTPRYLIKTRGQQVTLSCSPISGHRSVSWYQQTPGQGLQFLFEYFSETQRNKGNFPGRFSGRQFSNSRSEMNVSTLELGDSALYLCASRFPGSRAGELFFGEGSRLTVL.

This rearrangement joins TRBV4-1 to TRBJ2-1; D is perhaps TRBD1 or TRBD2 (7 bases each). V was clipped by 2 bases and J by 6 bases, with 11 bases between them. The germline V gene encodes CDR1 MGHRA and CDR2 YSYEKL. CDR3 length: 14 residues. The CDR3 region is CASSQQGGRNEQFF. CDR3 nucleotides: TGCGCCAGCAGCCAACAGGGGGGGCGCAATGAGCAGTTCTTC.

This chain joins TRBV3-1 and TRBJ2-1, with TRBD2 matching 10 bases. The CDR3 length is 19 residues. Germline CDR1 reads LGHDT; CDR2 reads YNNKEL (reference sequence). V dropped 0 bases and J dropped 0; count of bases not matched to a gene: 8. CDR3 DNA sequence: TGTGCCAGCAGCCAAGATTCGCTAGCGGGGGCGTTCTCCTACAATGAGCAGTTCTTC. The encoded protein is CASSQDSLAGAFSYNEQFF.

The V call is TRBV14, the J call TRBJ2-3, with D perhaps matching TRBD2 (5 bases). CDR1 is SGHDN, CDR2 FVKESK, per germline. V lost 0 bases and J lost 2, with 18 bases in between. The CDR3 runs to 18 residues. CDR3 sequence: CASSQDRDYPFYTDTQYF. The CDR3 DNA reads as TGTGCCAGCAGCCAAGACCGAGACTACCCGTTCTACACAGATACGCAGTATTTT.

This clonotype appeared a single time. The chain recombines TRBV29-1 with TRBJ2-1; 12 bases match TRBD1. Germline V CDR1 and CDR2: SQVTM, ANQGSEA. The junction had 6 bases not matched to a gene; V was cut back by 6 bases and J by 6 bases. The CDR3 length is 14 residues. In DNA, the CDR3 is TGCAGCGTGGTGGGACAGGGGGCGGCCAATGAGCAGTTCTTC. Translating it yields CSVVGQGAANEQFF.

This rearrangement joins TRBV4-1 to TRBJ2-7, with D unclear. Germline CDR1 and CDR2: MGHRA and YSYEKL. The V end was cut by 1 base, the J end by 6 bases, with 10 bases between. This CDR3 spans 13 amino acids. The CDR3 sequence: CASSQAYTGEQYF. CDR3 in DNA: TGCGCCAGCAGCCAAGCTTACACCGGCGAGCAGTACTTC.

The V and J genes are TRBV5-3 and TRBJ1-1, with 9 nucleotides matching TRBD1. TRBV5-3 is classed as an ORF, of uncertain function. The junction had 8 bases not matched to a gene; V was cut back by 5 bases and J by 0 bases. The CDR3 loop spans 16 amino acids. CDR3 in amino acids: CARSHWGQGMNTEAFF. The CDR3 region has the DNA TGTGCCAGAAGTCATTGGGGACAGGGAATGAACACTGAAGCTTTCTTT.

The rearrangement links TRBV20-1 to TRBJ1-1; D not certain. Germline-derived CDR1 and CDR2 are DFQATT and SNEGSKA (reference sequence). Trimming took 6 bases from V and 9 from J, leaving 11 bases between them. The CDR3 extends over 10 amino acids. The DNA of the CDR3 is TGCAGTGCAATGACTCAGAAAGCTTTCTTT. Translation gives CSAMTQKAFF.

The J gene is TRBJ1-2, the V gene TRBV4-3; D gene uncertain. CDR3 length: 14 residues. Trimming removed 0 bases from V and 5 bases from J, with 10 bases in between. Germline V gene data show CDR1 as LGHNA and CDR2 as YSLEER. The CDR3 DNA follows: TGCGCCAGCAGCCAAGAGAATAGTATGTATGGCTACACCTTC. This sequence encodes CASSQENSMYGYTF.

This clonotype was observed a handful of times. The rearrangement uses TRBV13 and TRBJ2-7; the match to TRBD2 covers 8 bases. The CDR3 spans 14 residues. The V gene's germline CDR1 is PRHDT and CDR2 FYEKMQ (reference sequence). The V and J ends lost 5 bases and 1 base, in that order; junction bases with no gene match: 4. The CDR3 bases are TGTGCCAGCAGCGTTAGCGGGACGTCCTACGAGCAGTACTTC. Translating it yields CASSVSGTSYEQYF. Looking up the rest from reference TRBV13 and TRBJ2-7 gives the full variable domain: AAGVIQSPRHLIKEKRETATLKCYPIPRHDTVYWYQQGPGQDPQFLISFYEKMQSDKGSIPDRFSAQQFSDYHSELNMSSLELGDSALYFCASSVSGTSYEQYFGPGTRLTVT.

The V and J genes are TRBV3-1 and TRBJ2-1; 7 bases line up with TRBD1. Per germline, CDR1 LGHDT and CDR2 YNNKEL (reference sequence). This CDR3 has 16 residues. The V gene end was trimmed by 0 bases and the J gene end by 0 bases; junction bases not matched to a gene: 2. The CDR3 reads CASSQERQGSYNEQFF. CDR3 nucleotide sequence: TGTGCCAGCAGCCAAGAAAGACAGGGCTCCTACAATGAGCAGTTCTTC.

This chain uses TRBV10-3 with TRBJ2-7; 13 bases are a match to TRBD2. Germline V gene sequence: CDR1 ENHRY, CDR2 SYGVKD. The CDR3 runs 14 residues. V lost 10 bases and J lost 2; bases outside the gene matches: 5. CDR3 in amino acids: CASTGTSGTYEQYF. The CDR3 DNA reads as TGTGCCAGCACAGGGACTAGCGGGACCTACGAGCAGTACTTC.

This rearrangement joins TRBV20-1 to TRBJ1-5, with 7 bases matching TRBD1. CDR3 length: 13 amino acids. CDR1 is DFQATT and CDR2 is SNEGSKA in the germline V gene (reference sequence). Germline trimming cut 7 bases from V and 2 bases from J; bases unmatched to any gene: 5. The CDR3 protein is CSVQGDGNQPQHF. CDR3 DNA sequence: TGCAGTGTTCAGGGGGATGGCAATCAGCCCCAGCATTTT.

This sequence joins TRBV6-2 or TRBV6-3 and TRBJ2-1, with 7 nucleotides matching TRBD2. The germline CDR1 and CDR2 sequences are MNHEY and SVGEGT. This CDR3 has 14 amino acids. J was trimmed by 3 bases and V by 5 bases; bases with no gene match: 4. CDR3: CASSHGLDYNEQFF. The CDR3 nucleotides are TGTGCCAGCAGTCACGGACTAGACTACAATGAGCAGTTCTTC.